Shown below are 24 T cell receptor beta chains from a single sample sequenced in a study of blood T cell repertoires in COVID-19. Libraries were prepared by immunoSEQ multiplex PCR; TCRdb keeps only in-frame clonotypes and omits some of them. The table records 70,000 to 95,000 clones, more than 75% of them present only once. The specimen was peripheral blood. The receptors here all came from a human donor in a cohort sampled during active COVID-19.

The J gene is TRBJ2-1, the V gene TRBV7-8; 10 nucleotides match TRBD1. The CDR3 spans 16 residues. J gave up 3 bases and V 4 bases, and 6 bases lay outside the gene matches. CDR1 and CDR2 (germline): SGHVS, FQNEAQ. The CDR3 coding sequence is TGTGCCAGCAGCTCGAGGGACAGGGGATTCTACAATGAGCAGTTCTTC. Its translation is CASSSRDRGFYNEQFF.

The CDR3 reads CASSLRRHANEKLFF. CDR3 nucleotides: TGTGCCAGCAGCCTCCGGCGGCACGCTAATGAAAAACTGTTTTTT. The J gene is TRBJ1-4, the V gene TRBV3-1 (or the pseudogene TRBV3-2); D gene uncertain. The germline V gene has CDR1 LGHDT and CDR2 YNNKEL (reference sequence). The CDR3 sequence is 15 residues long. Trimming left V 4 bases short and J 3 bases short, with 12 bases between.

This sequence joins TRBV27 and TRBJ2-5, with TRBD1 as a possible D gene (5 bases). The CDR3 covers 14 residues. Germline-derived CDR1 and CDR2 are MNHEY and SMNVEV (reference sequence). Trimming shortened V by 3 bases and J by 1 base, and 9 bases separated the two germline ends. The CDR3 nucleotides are TGTGCCAGCAGTTTCAGGGCCTCCCAAGAGACCCAGTACTTC. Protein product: CASSFRASQETQYF.

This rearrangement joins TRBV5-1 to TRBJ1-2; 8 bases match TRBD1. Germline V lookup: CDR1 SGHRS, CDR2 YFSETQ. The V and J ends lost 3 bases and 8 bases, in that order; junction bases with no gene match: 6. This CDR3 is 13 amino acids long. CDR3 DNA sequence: TGCGCCAGCAGCTCGGAGACAGGGGAAGGCTACACCTTC. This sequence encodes CASSSETGEGYTF.

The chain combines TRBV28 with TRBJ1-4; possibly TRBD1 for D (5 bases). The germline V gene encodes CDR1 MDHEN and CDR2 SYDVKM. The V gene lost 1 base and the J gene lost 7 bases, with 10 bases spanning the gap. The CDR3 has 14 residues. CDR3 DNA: TGTGCCAGCAGTTTATCCCAGGGAGGTGAAAAACTGTTTTTT. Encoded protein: CASSLSQGGEKLFF.

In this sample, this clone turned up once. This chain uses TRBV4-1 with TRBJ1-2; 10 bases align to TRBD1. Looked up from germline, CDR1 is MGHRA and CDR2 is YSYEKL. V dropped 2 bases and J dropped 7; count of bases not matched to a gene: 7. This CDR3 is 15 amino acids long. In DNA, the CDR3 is TGCGCCAGCAGCCAATCCACGACAGGGGGCACTGGCTACACCTTC. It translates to CASSQSTTGGTGYTF.

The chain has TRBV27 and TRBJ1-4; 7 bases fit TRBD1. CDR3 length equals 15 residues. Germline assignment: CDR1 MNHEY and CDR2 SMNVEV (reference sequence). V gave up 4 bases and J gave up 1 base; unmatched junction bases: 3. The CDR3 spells CASSSWTGTNEKLFF. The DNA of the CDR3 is TGTGCCAGCAGTTCATGGACAGGAACTAATGAAAAACTGTTTTTT.

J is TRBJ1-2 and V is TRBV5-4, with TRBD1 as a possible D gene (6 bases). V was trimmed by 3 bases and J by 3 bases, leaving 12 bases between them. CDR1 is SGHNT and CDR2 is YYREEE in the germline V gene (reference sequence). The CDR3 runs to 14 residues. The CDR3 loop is CASSSLQGYYGYTF. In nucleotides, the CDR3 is TGTGCCAGCAGCTCCCTACAGGGATACTATGGCTACACCTTC.

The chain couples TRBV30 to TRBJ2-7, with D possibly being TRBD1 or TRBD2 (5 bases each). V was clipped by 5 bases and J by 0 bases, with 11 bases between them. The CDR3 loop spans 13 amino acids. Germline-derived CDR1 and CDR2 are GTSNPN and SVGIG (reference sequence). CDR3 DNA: TGTGCCTGGGGGACGGGGAGCTCCTACGAGCAGTACTTC. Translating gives CAWGTGSSYEQYF. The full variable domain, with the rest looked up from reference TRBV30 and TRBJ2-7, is SQTIHQWPATLVQPVGSPLSLECTVEGTSNPNLYWYRQAAGRGLQLLFYSVGIGQISSEVPQNLSASRPQDRQFILSSKKLLLSDSGFYLCAWGTGSSYEQYFGPGTRLTVT.

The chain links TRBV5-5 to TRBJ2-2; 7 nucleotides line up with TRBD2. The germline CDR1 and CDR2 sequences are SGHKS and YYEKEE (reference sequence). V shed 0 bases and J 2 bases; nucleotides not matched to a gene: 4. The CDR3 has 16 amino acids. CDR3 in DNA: TGTGCCAGCAGCTTGGCCCCTAGCGGCAACACCGGGGAGCTGTTTTTT. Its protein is CASSLAPSGNTGELFF. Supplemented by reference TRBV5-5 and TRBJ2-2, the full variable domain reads DAGVTQSPTHLIKTRGQQVTLRCSPISGHKSVSWYQQVLGQGPQFIFQYYEKEERGRGNFPDRFSARQFPNYSSELNVNALLLGDSALYLCASSLAPSGNTGELFFGEGSRLTVL.

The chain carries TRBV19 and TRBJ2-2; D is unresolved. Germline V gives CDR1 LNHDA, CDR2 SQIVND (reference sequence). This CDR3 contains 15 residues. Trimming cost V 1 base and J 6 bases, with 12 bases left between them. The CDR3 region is CASSIANRRAGELFF. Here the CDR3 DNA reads TGTGCCAGTAGTATAGCCAATAGACGGGCCGGGGAGCTGTTTTTT.

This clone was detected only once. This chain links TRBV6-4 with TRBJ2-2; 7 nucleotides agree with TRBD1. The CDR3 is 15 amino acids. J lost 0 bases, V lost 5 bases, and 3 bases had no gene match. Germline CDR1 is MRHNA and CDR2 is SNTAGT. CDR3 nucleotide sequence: TGTGCCAGCAGTCTCGGGACAGCGAACACCGGGGAGCTGTTTTTT. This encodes CASSLGTANTGELFF.

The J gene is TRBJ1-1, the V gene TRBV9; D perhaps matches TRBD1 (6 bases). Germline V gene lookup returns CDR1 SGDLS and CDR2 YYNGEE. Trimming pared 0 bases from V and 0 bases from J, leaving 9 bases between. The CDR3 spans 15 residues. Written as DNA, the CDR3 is TGTGCCAGCAGCGTAGTGGCAGGGGTGAACACTGAAGCTTTCTTT. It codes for CASSVVAGVNTEAFF. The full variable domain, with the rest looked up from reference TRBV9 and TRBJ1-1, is DSGVTQTPKHLITATGQRVTLRCSPRSGDLSVYWYQQSLDQGLQFLIQYYNGEERAKGNILERFSAQQFPDLHSELNLSSLELGDSALYFCASSVVAGVNTEAFFGQGTRLTVV.

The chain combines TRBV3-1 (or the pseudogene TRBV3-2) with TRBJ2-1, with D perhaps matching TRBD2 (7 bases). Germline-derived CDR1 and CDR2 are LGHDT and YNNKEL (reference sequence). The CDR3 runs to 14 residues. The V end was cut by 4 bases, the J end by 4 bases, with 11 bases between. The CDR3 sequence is CASSRGGGYNEQFF. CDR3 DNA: TGTGCCAGCAGCCGAGGGGGGGGGTACAATGAGCAGTTCTTC.

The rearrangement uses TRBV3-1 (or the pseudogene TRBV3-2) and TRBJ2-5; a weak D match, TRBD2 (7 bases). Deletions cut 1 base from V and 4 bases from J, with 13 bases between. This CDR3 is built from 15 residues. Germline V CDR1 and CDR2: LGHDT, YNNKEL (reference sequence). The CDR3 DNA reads TGTGCCAGCAGCCAAGCGGGGGGCCTTGCAGAGACCCAGTACTTC. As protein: CASSQAGGLAETQYF.

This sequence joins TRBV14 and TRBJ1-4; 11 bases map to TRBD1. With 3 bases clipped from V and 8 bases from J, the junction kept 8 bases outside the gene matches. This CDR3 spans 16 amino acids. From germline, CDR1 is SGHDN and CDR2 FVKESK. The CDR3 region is CASSHNRDRGDEKLFF. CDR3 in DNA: TGTGCCAGCAGCCATAACCGGGACAGGGGGGACGAAAAACTGTTTTTT.

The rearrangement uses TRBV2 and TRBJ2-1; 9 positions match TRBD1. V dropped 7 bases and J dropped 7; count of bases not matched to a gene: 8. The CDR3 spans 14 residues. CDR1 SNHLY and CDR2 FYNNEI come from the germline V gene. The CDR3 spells CASNSGTGFNEQFF. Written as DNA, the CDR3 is TGTGCCAGCAACTCCGGGACAGGGTTTAATGAGCAGTTCTTC.

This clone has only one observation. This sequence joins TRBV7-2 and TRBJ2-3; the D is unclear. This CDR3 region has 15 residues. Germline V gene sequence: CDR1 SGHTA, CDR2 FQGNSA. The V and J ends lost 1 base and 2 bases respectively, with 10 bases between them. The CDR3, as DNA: TGTGCCAGCAGCTTAGGAAAGCGTTACACAGATACGCAGTATTTT. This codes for CASSLGKRYTDTQYF. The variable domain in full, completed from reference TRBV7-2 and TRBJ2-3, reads GAGVSQSPSNKVTEKGKDVELRCDPISGHTALYWYRQSLGQGLEFLIYFQGNSAPDKSGLPSDRFSAERTGGSVSTLTIQRTQQEDSAVYLCASSLGKRYTDTQYFGPGTRLTVL.

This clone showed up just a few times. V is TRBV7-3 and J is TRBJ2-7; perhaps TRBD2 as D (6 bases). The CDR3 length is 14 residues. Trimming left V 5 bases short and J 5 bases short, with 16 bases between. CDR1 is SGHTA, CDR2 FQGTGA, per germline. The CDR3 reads CASSPTGSRDEQYF. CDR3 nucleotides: TGTGCCAGCAGCCCCACCGGGAGCCGGGACGAGCAGTACTTC. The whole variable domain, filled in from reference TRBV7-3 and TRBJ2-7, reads GAGVSQTPSNKVTEKGKYVELRCDPISGHTALYWYRQSLGQGPEFLIYFQGTGAADDSGLPNDRFFAVRPEGSVSTLKIQRTERGDSAVYLCASSPTGSRDEQYFGPGTRLTVT.

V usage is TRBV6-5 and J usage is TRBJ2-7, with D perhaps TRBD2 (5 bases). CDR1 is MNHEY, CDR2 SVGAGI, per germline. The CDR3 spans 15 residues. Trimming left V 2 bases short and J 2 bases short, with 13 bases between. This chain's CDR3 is CASSYAGGLTYEQYF. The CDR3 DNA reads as TGTGCCAGCAGTTACGCCGGAGGCTTAACCTACGAGCAGTACTTC.

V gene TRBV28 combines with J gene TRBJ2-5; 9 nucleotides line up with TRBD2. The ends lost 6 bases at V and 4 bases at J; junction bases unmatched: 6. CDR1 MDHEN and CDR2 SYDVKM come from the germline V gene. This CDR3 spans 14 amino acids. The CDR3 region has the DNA TGTGCCAGCAGCCGTTATAGCGGGGGAGAGACCCAGTACTTC. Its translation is CASSRYSGGETQYF.

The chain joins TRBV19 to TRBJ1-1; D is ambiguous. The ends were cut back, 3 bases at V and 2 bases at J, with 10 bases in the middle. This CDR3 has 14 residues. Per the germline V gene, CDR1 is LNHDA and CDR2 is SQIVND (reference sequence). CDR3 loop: CASSIEGRNTEAFF. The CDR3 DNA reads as TGTGCCAGTAGTATCGAAGGGAGAAACACTGAAGCTTTCTTT.

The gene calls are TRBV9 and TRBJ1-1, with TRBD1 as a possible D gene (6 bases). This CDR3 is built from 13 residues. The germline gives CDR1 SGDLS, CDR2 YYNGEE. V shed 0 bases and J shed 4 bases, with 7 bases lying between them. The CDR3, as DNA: TGTGCCAGCAGCGTAGGCAGGGGCACTGAAGCTTTCTTT. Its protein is CASSVGRGTEAFF.

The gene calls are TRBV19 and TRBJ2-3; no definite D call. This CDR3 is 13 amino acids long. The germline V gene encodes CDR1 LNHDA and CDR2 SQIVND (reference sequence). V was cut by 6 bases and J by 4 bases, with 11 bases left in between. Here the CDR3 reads CASSSGFPDTQYF. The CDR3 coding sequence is TGTGCCAGTAGCTCGGGTTTCCCAGATACGCAGTATTTT.